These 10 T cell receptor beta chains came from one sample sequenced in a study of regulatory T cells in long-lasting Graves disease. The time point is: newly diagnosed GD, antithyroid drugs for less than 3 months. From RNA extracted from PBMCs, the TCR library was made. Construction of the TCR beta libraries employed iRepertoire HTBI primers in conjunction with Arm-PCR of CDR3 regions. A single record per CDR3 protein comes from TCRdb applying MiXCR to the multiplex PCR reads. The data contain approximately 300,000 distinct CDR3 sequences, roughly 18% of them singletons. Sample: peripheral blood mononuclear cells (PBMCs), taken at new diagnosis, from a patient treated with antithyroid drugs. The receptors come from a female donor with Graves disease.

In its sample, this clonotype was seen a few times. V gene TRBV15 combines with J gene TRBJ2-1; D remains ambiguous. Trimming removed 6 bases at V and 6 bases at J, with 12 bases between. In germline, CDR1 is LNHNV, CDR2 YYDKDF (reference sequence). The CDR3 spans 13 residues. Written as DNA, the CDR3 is TGTGCCACCAGAAAGGCGTCGTCCAATGAGCAGTTCTTC. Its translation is CATRKASSNEQFF.

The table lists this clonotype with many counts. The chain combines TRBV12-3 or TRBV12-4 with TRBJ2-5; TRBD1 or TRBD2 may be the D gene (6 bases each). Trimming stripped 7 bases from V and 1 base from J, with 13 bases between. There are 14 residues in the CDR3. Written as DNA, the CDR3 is TGTGCCAGCACCACAGGGACTGTCCAAGAGACCCAGTACTTC. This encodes CASTTGTVQETQYF.

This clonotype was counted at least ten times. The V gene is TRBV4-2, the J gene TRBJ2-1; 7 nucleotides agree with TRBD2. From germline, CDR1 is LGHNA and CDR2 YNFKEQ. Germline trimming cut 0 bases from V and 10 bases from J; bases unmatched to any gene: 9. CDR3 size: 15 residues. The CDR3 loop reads CASSQEGGGVGEQFF. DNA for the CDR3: TGTGCCAGCAGCCAAGAGGGGGGGGGAGTAGGCGAGCAGTTCTTC.

The CDR3 region is CASSLRVSGANVLTF. CDR3 DNA sequence: TGTGCCAGCAGCCTGAGGGTCTCCGGGGCCAACGTCCTGACTTTC. The chain joins TRBV5-6 to TRBJ2-6, with D possibly matching TRBD2 (5 bases). V lost 4 bases and J 4 bases, leaving 12 bases between the germline ends. Germline V gene data show CDR1 as SGHDT and CDR2 as YYEEEE. This CDR3 contains 15 residues.

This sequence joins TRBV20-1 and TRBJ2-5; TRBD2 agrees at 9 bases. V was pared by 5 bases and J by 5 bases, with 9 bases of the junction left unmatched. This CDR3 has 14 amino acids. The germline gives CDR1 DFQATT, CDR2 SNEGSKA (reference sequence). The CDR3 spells CSADGRTSEETQYF. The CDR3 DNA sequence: TGCAGTGCTGATGGAAGGACTAGCGAGGAGACCCAGTACTTC.

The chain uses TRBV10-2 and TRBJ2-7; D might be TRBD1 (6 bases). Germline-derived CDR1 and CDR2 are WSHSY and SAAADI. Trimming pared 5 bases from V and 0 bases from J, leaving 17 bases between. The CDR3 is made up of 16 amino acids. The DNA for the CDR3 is TGCGCCAGCAGTCAATTTCAGAGGGGGAGCTCCTACGAGCAGTACTTC. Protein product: CASSQFQRGSSYEQYF.

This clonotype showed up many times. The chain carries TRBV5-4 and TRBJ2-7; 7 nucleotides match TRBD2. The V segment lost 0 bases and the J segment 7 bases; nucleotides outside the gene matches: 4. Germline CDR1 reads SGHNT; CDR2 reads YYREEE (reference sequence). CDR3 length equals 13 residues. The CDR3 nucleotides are TGTGCCAGCAGCTTGGCCGGGGGGTTGGAGCAGTACTTC. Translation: CASSLAGGLEQYF.

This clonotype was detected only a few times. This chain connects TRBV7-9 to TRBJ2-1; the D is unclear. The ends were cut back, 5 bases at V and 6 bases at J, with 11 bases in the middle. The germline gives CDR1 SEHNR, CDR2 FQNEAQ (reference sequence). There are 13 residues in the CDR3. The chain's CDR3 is CASSPTTVNEQFF. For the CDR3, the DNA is TGTGCCAGCAGCCCAACTACTGTCAATGAGCAGTTCTTC.

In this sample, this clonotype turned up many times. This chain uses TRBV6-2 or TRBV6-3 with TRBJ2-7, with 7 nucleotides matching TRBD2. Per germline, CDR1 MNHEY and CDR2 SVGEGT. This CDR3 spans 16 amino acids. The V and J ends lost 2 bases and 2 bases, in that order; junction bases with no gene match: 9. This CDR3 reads CASSYALAAGAYEQYF. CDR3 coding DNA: TGTGCCAGCAGTTACGCCCTAGCGGCGGGAGCCTACGAGCAGTACTTC.

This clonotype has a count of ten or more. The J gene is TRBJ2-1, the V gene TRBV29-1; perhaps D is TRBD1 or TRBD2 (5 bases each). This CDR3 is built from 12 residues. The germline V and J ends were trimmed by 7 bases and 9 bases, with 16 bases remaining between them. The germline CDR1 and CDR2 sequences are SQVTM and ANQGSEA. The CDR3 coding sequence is TGCAGCGCGGGGAATACAGGAGGTGAGCAGTTCTTC. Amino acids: CSAGNTGGEQFF.